This section outlines one T cell receptor beta chain sequence together with its context. Its specific antigen is unknown. No base-level quality is on record; no much larger clone is a single base apart. The CDR3 runs 17 residues from the cysteine to the phenylalanine. Of all the DNA, just the CDR3 is kept, 51 bases in frame from base 1. Relative to germline, V is 0 bases shorter and J is 4 bases shorter, with 16 bases between their ends. Based on the germline V gene, the CDR1 and CDR2 sequences are SGHRS and YFSETQ. Stable Graves' hyperthyroidism was defined as the absence of progression to ophthalmopathy over 18 months of follow-up. The hyperthyroidism patients were between 18 and 65 years old and newly diagnosed, with a disease duration of less than 2 months. Exclusion was applied to patients with uncontrolled infections, other autoimmune diseases, pregnancy or lactation. Clinical symptoms, serum thyroxine and TRAb, thyroid ultrasound, and orbital computed tomography formed the basis for the diagnoses. Ficoll-Paque density gradient centrifugation was used to isolate PBMCs from 10 ml of fresh peripheral blood. Total RNA was extracted using Trizol reagent, and RNA quality was assessed on an Agilent 2100 Bioanalyzer.

This specimen comes from a study of T cells in Graves' hyperthyroidism and ophthalmopathy (dated by TCRdb to about 2019). Turning to the overall study: Peripheral blood was collected at initial diagnosis, before any treatment. The 100 or so discovery patients were randomly divided into training and test sets at a 7:3 ratio. After sampling, hyperthyroidism patients received methimazole starting at 30 mg daily, and ophthalmopathy patients received high-dose intravenous methylprednisolone. To identify distinguishing TCR V-J signatures, a discovery cohort of some 100 patients was used, comprising 40 to 45 with Graves' ophthalmopathy and 55 to 65 with stable Graves' hyperthyroidism. Whether ophthalmopathy could be predicted prospectively was tested in an independent validation cohort made up of some 20 hyperthyroidism patients plus 17 patients who later progressed to ophthalmopathy. Thyroid tissue and blood T-cell repertoires from over 5 Graves' hyperthyroidism patients were also compared in the study. According to the paper, TCR Vbeta CDR3 sequencing was carried out on 135 peripheral blood samples, which came from under 50 ophthalmopathy, around 74 hyperthyroidism and 17 progressor patients.

The study at large found these results: No statistical method was used to set the sample size in advance, and investigators knew the group allocation. A model built on a 13 V-J signature distinguished ophthalmopathy from stable hyperthyroidism, reaching 85% to 90% sensitivity and around 81% specificity in cross-validation and 80%/75% in testing. Most expanded thyroid clonotypes (frequency above 0.001) were also detected in blood, suggesting blood repertoires may reflect thyroid immune responses. In validation, progression to ophthalmopathy was predicted by the model with around 70% sensitivity and roughly 76% specificity, a median of about 6 months before onset.

TCR beta CDR3 regions were amplified from RNA transcripts. The TCR CDR3 was subjected to a first round of RT-PCR using the HTBI primer set and the Qiagen OneStep RT-PCR kit. Libraries were constructed in a second round of multiplex PCR, after which size selection and purification were performed. The libraries were sequenced on an Illumina HiSeq2000 using paired-end 100 bp reads. Turning to the authors' computational methods: SOAPnuke was used to process the raw data, removing reads that contained adapters or uncalled bases, had a mean Phred below 15, or lacked an exact match to the constant primer or identifier. COPE v1.2.5 was used to merge the high-quality paired reads, and each unique nucleotide sequence was defined as a clonotype. MiTCR v1.1 was used to align the clonotypes against IMGT TRBV, TRBD and TRBJ reference segments. Only V-J combinations with frequency above 0.0001, covering 99.2% of repertoires, were analysed. The TCS score was defined as F50 (clonal expansion) divided by E x V (chaos), with BLOSUM62-based TCRdist calculated between CDR3 peptides within each V-J. Welch's t-statistics and random forest reduced around 510 V-J features to 13, which were used in a naive Bayes classifier (R e1071). The public reads were reprocessed in TCRdb via fastp at Q25 and MiXCR, keeping in-frame beta chains. Rows with one shared CDR3 protein collapse into an entry with the most common genes and DNA. Clone size and V and J calls follow TCRdb, not the original study. For this sample the table gives some 560,000 distinct CDR3 sequences, of which less than 15% were detected only once. The top ten hold approximately 15% of the sample.

The TCR was taken from a woman in her thirties or forties with Graves' hyperthyroidism. Input material: blood. Recombination joined TRBV5-1 with TRBJ2-2, with the D gene uncertain. CDR3 loop: CASSLDRLSLGTGELFF. The DNA sequence reads TGCGCCAGCAGCTTGGATCGCCTTTCGCTTGGCACCGGGGAGCTGTTTTTT.